The 18 T cell receptor beta chains listed next were all sequenced from one sample in a study of blood T cell repertoires in COVID-19. Method: immunoSEQ multiplex PCR; TCRdb's copy keeps in-frame clones and lacks some. The sample yields about 150,000 clones, approximately 88% seen once. Sequenced sample: PBMCs or T cells enriched from blood (not recorded which). These receptors originate from a man between 65 and 80 years old who had been exposed to COVID-19.

The chain uses TRBV19 and TRBJ1-1, with TRBD1 matching 9 bases. This CDR3 is built from 16 residues. The junction had 8 bases not matched to a gene; V was cut back by 5 bases and J by 1 base. CDR1 and CDR2 (germline): LNHDA, SQIVND (reference sequence). Here the CDR3 DNA reads TGTGCCAGTAGTCCGGGGCTGGGACAGGGGAACACTGAAGCTTTCTTT. Protein: CASSPGLGQGNTEAFF.

In DNA form, the CDR3 reads TGTGCCAGCAGTGATTCGACAGGCGGTAATGAAAAACTGTTTTTT. Translating gives CASSDSTGGNEKLFF. The rearrangement links TRBV6-1 to TRBJ1-4; D possibly corresponds to TRBD1 (6 bases). This CDR3 has 15 residues. V lost 3 bases and J lost 4, with 12 bases in between. The V gene's germline CDR1 is MNHNS and CDR2 SASEGT.

The chain uses TRBV5-1 and TRBJ2-1; D may be TRBD1 (6 bases). CDR1 is SGHRS and CDR2 is YFSETQ in the germline V gene. V lost 4 bases and J 6 bases, leaving 17 bases between the germline ends. The CDR3 has 15 residues. The CDR3 here is CASSASTGSANEQFF. CDR3 coding DNA: TGCGCCAGCAGCGCAAGTACAGGGAGCGCCAATGAGCAGTTCTTC.

V usage is TRBV6-5 and J usage is TRBJ1-2; D gene uncertain. The germline V and J ends were trimmed by 0 bases and 8 bases, with 10 bases remaining between them. The CDR3 spans 13 residues. CDR1 is MNHEY and CDR2 is SVGAGI in the germline V gene. The CDR3 DNA sequence: TGTGCCAGCAGTTACTCGAGACTTGAAGGCTACACCTTC. This gives the protein CASSYSRLEGYTF.

Written as DNA, the CDR3 is TGTGCCAGCACCCCAAACCCCGGACAGGCCTATGGCTACACCTTC. This codes for CASTPNPGQAYGYTF. The rearrangement joins TRBV3-1 (or the pseudogene TRBV3-2) to TRBJ1-2, with TRBD1 identical over 7 bases. Germline loops: CDR1 LGHDT, CDR2 YNNKEL (reference sequence). The V and J ends lost 7 bases and 4 bases, in that order; junction bases with no gene match: 12. The CDR3 runs 15 residues.

The V gene is TRBV11-2, the J gene TRBJ1-1; maybe TRBD1 (6 bases). CDR3 length equals 14 residues. CDR1 and CDR2 from the germline V gene are SGHAT and FQNNGV. V gave up 2 bases and J gave up 10 bases, with 17 bases separating them. The CDR3 region is CASSLQGSTWAAFF. In DNA, the CDR3 is TGTGCCAGCAGCTTACAGGGGTCCACTTGGGCAGCTTTCTTT. The variable domain in full, with the rest retrieved from reference TRBV11-2 and TRBJ1-1, is EAGVAQSPRYKIIEKRQSVAFWCNPISGHATLYWYQQILGQGPKLLIQFQNNGVVDDSQLPKDRFSAERLKGVDSTLKIQPAKLEDSAVYLCASSLQGSTWAAFFGQGTRLTVV.

The V and J genes are TRBV5-8 and TRBJ2-7; 10 bases fit TRBD1. The germline V gene encodes CDR1 SGHTS and CDR2 YDEGEE. After removal of 9 bases from V and 2 bases from J, the junction contained 8 bases not matched to a gene. The CDR3 is 14 residues long. The CDR3 nucleotides read TGTGCCACCAGGGCGACAGGGGGCACCTACGAGCAGTACTTC. This gives the protein CATRATGGTYEQYF.

The chain carries TRBV9 and TRBJ1-5; a possible D gene is TRBD1 (6 bases). Looked up from germline, CDR1 is SGDLS and CDR2 is YYNGEE. This CDR3 comprises 16 residues. Trimming shortened V by 3 bases and J by 2 bases, and 15 bases separated the two germline ends. CDR3 DNA: TGTGCCAGCAGCGACCCACGGCGGGGGCGCAATCAGCCCCAGCATTTT. It yields the protein CASSDPRRGRNQPQHF.

This clone came up once. Other nucleotide sequences from this sample produce the same CDR3. The chain links TRBV9 to TRBJ2-1; tentative D call: TRBD1 (6 bases). CDR1 is SGDLS, CDR2 YYNGEE, per germline. The CDR3 loop spans 15 amino acids. Trimming removed 0 bases at V and 3 bases at J, with 10 bases between. Here the CDR3 reads CASSVGPDSYNEQFF. For the CDR3, the DNA is TGTGCCAGCAGCGTAGGTCCGGACAGCTACAATGAGCAGTTCTTC.

The V and J genes are TRBV2 and TRBJ1-5; weak D call: TRBD1 (6 bases). The CDR3 loop spans 15 amino acids. Germline-derived CDR1 and CDR2 are SNHLY and FYNNEI. V was clipped by 6 bases and J by 6 bases, with 18 bases between them. The CDR3 reads CASSRTPGAGQPQHF. In nucleotides, the CDR3 is TGTGCCAGCAGCCGCACCCCAGGGGCGGGTCAGCCCCAGCATTTT.

The chain carries TRBV7-3 and TRBJ2-3; 8 bases line up with TRBD2. Germline CDR1 SGHTA, CDR2 FQGTGA. V trimming: 5 bases; J trimming: 0 bases; junction bases outside the gene matches: 7. This CDR3 has 16 residues. The CDR3 nucleotides read TGTGCCAGCAGCCGCGGGGCGGGGGGTAGCACAGATACGCAGTATTTT. Translation gives CASSRGAGGSTDTQYF.

V usage is TRBV5-6 and J usage is TRBJ2-2; D is undetermined. The germline V gene has CDR1 SGHDT and CDR2 YYEEEE. Trimming took 0 bases from V and 0 from J, leaving 12 bases between them. CDR3 size: 17 residues. CDR3 DNA sequence: TGTGCCAGCAGCTTGGGCCGGTACAGCCCGAACACCGGGGAGCTGTTTTTT. This codes for CASSLGRYSPNTGELFF.

V usage is TRBV18 and J usage is TRBJ1-4; the match to TRBD1 covers 7 bases. V trimming: 4 bases; J trimming: 0 bases; junction bases outside the gene matches: 5. This CDR3 is built from 16 residues. Germline CDR1 and CDR2: KGHSH and LQKENI. The CDR3: CASSQSQGATNEKLFF. The CDR3 region has the DNA TGTGCCAGCTCACAGTCCCAGGGGGCAACTAATGAAAAACTGTTTTTT.

As concerns this clone: Other nucleotide sequences from this sample produce the same CDR3. The J gene is TRBJ1-1, the V gene TRBV28; D gene unclear. Germline CDR1 and CDR2: MDHEN and SYDVKM. The CDR3 spans 13 residues. V lost 2 bases and J lost 1, with 5 bases in between. The CDR3 here is CASSLPGNTEAFF. The CDR3 DNA follows: TGTGCCAGCAGTTTACCAGGGAACACTGAAGCTTTCTTT.

The chain combines TRBV7-2 with TRBJ2-5, with no clear D. Germline V lookup: CDR1 SGHTA, CDR2 FQGNSA. Trimming took off 4 bases at V and 2 bases at J, with 11 bases between the two ends. The CDR3 length is 14 residues. CDR3 residues: CASSSNVRQETQYF. CDR3 bases: TGTGCCAGCAGCTCAAATGTGAGGCAAGAGACCCAGTACTTC.

V gene TRBV19 combines with J gene TRBJ2-7, with 11 bases identical to TRBD1. The CDR3 is 13 residues long. Germline V CDR1 and CDR2: LNHDA, SQIVND (reference sequence). V trimming: 3 bases; J trimming: 12 bases; junction bases outside the gene matches: 7. CDR3 amino acids: CASSIGQGAKLYF. The CDR3 nucleotides read TGTGCCAGTAGTATCGGACAGGGGGCGAAGCTGTACTTC.

The genes are TRBV7-3 and TRBJ2-3; a possible D gene is TRBD1 (6 bases). Germline V CDR1 and CDR2: SGHTA, FQGTGA. The CDR3 loop spans 16 amino acids. V was trimmed by 5 bases and J by 0 bases, leaving 15 bases between them. CDR3 amino acids: CASSPRGGVSTDTQYF. The CDR3 bases are TGTGCCAGCAGCCCTAGAGGGGGAGTTAGCACAGATACGCAGTATTTT.

The V call is TRBV24-1, the J call TRBJ2-2; 9 bases are shared with TRBD1. The V and J ends lost 10 bases and 4 bases, in that order; junction bases with no gene match: 6. The germline gives CDR1 KGHDR, CDR2 SFDVKD. The CDR3 has 14 amino acids. CDR3 residues: CATGTGSSTGELFF. CDR3 bases: TGTGCCACGGGGACAGGGTCGAGCACCGGGGAGCTGTTTTTT.